This passage covers 17 T cell receptor beta chains from one sample sequenced in a study of blood T cell repertoires in COVID-19. Clones were read by immunoSEQ multiplex PCR, and TCRdb kept only the in-frame ones, dropping some. The sample contains about 210,000 clones, approximately 80% of which appear only once. Specimen: peripheral blood. The receptors derive from an elderly woman with COVID-19, enrolled during active disease.

The V and J genes are TRBV5-1 and TRBJ1-2; unclear D gene. Germline V lookup: CDR1 SGHRS, CDR2 YFSETQ. V shed 7 bases and J shed 5 bases, with 18 bases lying between them. This CDR3 comprises 14 residues. CDR3 nucleotide sequence: TGCGCCAGCGCCAGCGGTTCCCTCCTTTATGGCTACACCTTC. Its translation is CASASGSLLYGYTF.

This chain links TRBV5-1 with TRBJ2-1, with 10 positions matching TRBD2. CDR1 is SGHRS and CDR2 is YFSETQ in the germline V gene. The trim removed 1 base at V and 5 bases at J, leaving 6 bases unmatched. The CDR3 runs to 16 residues. The CDR3 sequence: CASSLFLAGEHNEQFF. CDR3 DNA sequence: TGCGCCAGCAGCTTGTTCCTAGCGGGGGAGCACAATGAGCAGTTCTTC.

The chain recombines TRBV15 with TRBJ1-2; 10 positions agree with TRBD1. Per germline, CDR1 LNHNV and CDR2 YYDKDF (reference sequence). CDR3 length: 16 amino acids. J gave up 7 bases and V 2 bases, and 10 bases lay outside the gene matches. The CDR3 DNA sequence: TGTGCCACCAGCAGACTCCCGACAGGGGGCGTAGGTGGCTACACCTTC. This sequence encodes CATSRLPTGGVGGYTF.

This clone has only one observation. Different DNA sequences within this sample yield the same CDR3. V and J are TRBV7-2 and TRBJ1-4; no definite D call. This CDR3 has 12 amino acids. The ends were cut back, 5 bases at V and 8 bases at J, with 9 bases in the middle. The germline V gene encodes CDR1 SGHTA and CDR2 FQGNSA. DNA of the CDR3: TGTGCCAGCAGCCCCGGCGGGGAAAAACTGTTTTTT. This encodes CASSPGGEKLFF.

DNA of the CDR3: TGTGCCAGCAGTCCAGGGGGCTCCTACAATGAGCAGTTCTTC. It is translated as CASSPGGSYNEQFF. V usage is TRBV2 and J usage is TRBJ2-1; TRBD1 matches 7 bases. V trimming: 5 bases; J trimming: 0 bases; junction bases outside the gene matches: 1. Germline CDR1 SNHLY, CDR2 FYNNEI. CDR3 length equals 14 residues.

The chain couples TRBV9 to TRBJ1-4; 7 bases line up with TRBD1. The CDR3 runs to 16 residues. Germline V gene sequence: CDR1 SGDLS, CDR2 YYNGEE. With 0 bases clipped from V and 4 bases from J, the junction kept 6 bases outside the gene matches. The CDR3 spells CASSVGSGTVNEKLFF. For the CDR3, the DNA is TGTGCCAGCAGCGTAGGGTCGGGGACAGTTAATGAAAAACTGTTTTTT.

This clone came up a few times. The gene calls are TRBV3-1 (or the pseudogene TRBV3-2) and TRBJ1-3; D is uncertain. The V gene lost 4 bases and the J gene lost 1 base, with 11 bases spanning the gap. CDR1 and CDR2 (germline): LGHDT, YNNKEL (reference sequence). The CDR3 runs 15 residues. The CDR3 reads CASSPLASSGNTIYF. The CDR3 DNA follows: TGTGCCAGCAGCCCCCTTGCGAGTTCTGGAAACACCATATATTTT.

V is TRBV5-1 and J is TRBJ1-3, with TRBD1 matching 8 bases. The germline CDR1 and CDR2 sequences are SGHRS and YFSETQ. J was trimmed by 6 bases and V by 0 bases; bases with no gene match: 11. The CDR3 has 17 residues. The CDR3 is CASSLGNPDRVANTIYF. The CDR3 DNA reads as TGCGCCAGCAGCTTGGGAAACCCGGACAGGGTTGCAAACACCATATATTTT.

The CDR3 DNA reads as TGCGCCAGCAGCTCCACCGGGACAGGGGTCTCCGAGCAGTACTTC. Its protein product is CASSSTGTGVSEQYF. The rearrangement uses TRBV5-1 and TRBJ2-7, with 10 bases aligning to TRBD1. Germline loops: CDR1 SGHRS, CDR2 YFSETQ. Unmatched junction bases numbered 9, after V lost 3 bases and J lost 6 bases. The CDR3 spans 15 residues.

The V call is TRBV29-1, the J call TRBJ1-2; possible D gene TRBD1, 6 bases. CDR1 and CDR2 (germline): SQVTM, ANQGSEA. The CDR3 covers 12 residues. The V and J ends lost 4 bases and 6 bases respectively, with 12 bases between them. This CDR3 reads CSVAGARDGYTF. CDR3 nucleotide sequence: TGCAGCGTTGCAGGGGCCCGGGATGGCTACACCTTC.

V gene TRBV29-1 combines with J gene TRBJ1-1; 7 nucleotides agree with TRBD1. Germline trimming cut 4 bases from V and 3 bases from J; bases unmatched to any gene: 8. This CDR3 has 14 residues. Germline V gene lookup returns CDR1 SQVTM and CDR2 ANQGSEA. In DNA form, the CDR3 reads TGCAGCGTTGGGTCGAGCAGGGGGTACACTGAAGCTTTCTTT. Translated, it gives CSVGSSRGYTEAFF.

V is TRBV28 and J is TRBJ2-4; 9 bases map to TRBD1. This CDR3 spans 15 amino acids. From germline, CDR1 is MDHEN and CDR2 SYDVKM. V was pared by 5 bases and J by 8 bases, with 10 bases of the junction left unmatched. CDR3 region: CASSPRPDRGDIQYF. The CDR3, as DNA: TGTGCCAGCAGTCCCAGACCGGACAGGGGAGACATTCAGTACTTC.

The rearrangement joins TRBV7-2 to TRBJ1-2; tentative D call: TRBD1 (6 bases). Per the germline V gene, CDR1 is SGHTA and CDR2 is FQGNSA. The V end lost 3 bases, the J end lost 2 bases, and 10 bases lay between the germline ends. The CDR3 totals 14 residues. CDR3 in DNA: TGTGCCAGCAGCTTGGGCAGGGGAAACTATGGCTACACCTTC. It specifies CASSLGRGNYGYTF.

V is TRBV5-8 and J is TRBJ1-3, with unresolved D. Germline V CDR1 and CDR2: SGHTS, YDEGEE. Between the trimmed V and J ends, which lost 5 bases and 0 bases, there was a span of 9 bases. The CDR3 runs to 14 residues. Here the CDR3 reads CASRVSFSGNTIYF. CDR3 DNA sequence: TGTGCCAGCAGGGTTAGCTTCTCTGGAAACACCATATATTTT.

The chain employs TRBV15 and TRBJ2-7, with D possibly matching TRBD2 (6 bases). The germline V gene has CDR1 LNHNV and CDR2 YYDKDF (reference sequence). The CDR3 has 17 amino acids. V was trimmed by 0 bases and J by 5 bases, leaving 20 bases between them. The CDR3 is CATSREWSWGVGNEQYF. The CDR3 bases are TGTGCCACCAGCAGAGAATGGTCCTGGGGGGTTGGCAACGAGCAGTACTTC.

This clone was recorded only once. V usage is TRBV9 and J usage is TRBJ1-5, with 8 bases lining up with TRBD1. The trim removed 3 bases at V and 2 bases at J, leaving 7 bases unmatched. Germline CDR1 SGDLS, CDR2 YYNGEE. There are 16 residues in the CDR3. The CDR3 DNA reads TGTGCCAGCAGCGGAGACCCGGGACAGGGCAATCAGCCCCAGCATTTT. Encoded protein: CASSGDPGQGNQPQHF.

This clone was seen only once. The chain recombines TRBV5-4 with TRBJ2-7; 8 nucleotides line up with TRBD2. V was clipped by 0 bases and J by 4 bases; unmatched bases: 6. Germline assignment: CDR1 SGHNT and CDR2 YYREEE (reference sequence). The CDR3 has 15 amino acids. The CDR3 here is CASSLEKASGYEQYF. The CDR3 DNA is TGTGCCAGCAGCTTGGAAAAGGCTAGCGGGTACGAGCAGTACTTC.